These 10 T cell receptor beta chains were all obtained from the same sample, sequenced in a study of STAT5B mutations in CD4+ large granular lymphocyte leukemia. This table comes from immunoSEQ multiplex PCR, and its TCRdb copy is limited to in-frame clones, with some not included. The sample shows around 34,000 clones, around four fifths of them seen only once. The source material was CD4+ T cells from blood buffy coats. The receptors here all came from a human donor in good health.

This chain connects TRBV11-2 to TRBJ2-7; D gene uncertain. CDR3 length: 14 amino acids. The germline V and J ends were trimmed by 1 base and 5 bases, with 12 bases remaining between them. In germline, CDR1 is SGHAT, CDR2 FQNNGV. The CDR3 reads CASSLAGRPDEQYF. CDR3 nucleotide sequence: TGTGCCAGCAGCTTAGCGGGCAGACCCGACGAGCAGTACTTC. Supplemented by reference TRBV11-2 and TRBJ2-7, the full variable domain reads EAGVAQSPRYKIIEKRQSVAFWCNPISGHATLYWYQQILGQGPKLLIQFQNNGVVDDSQLPKDRFSAERLKGVDSTLKIQPAKLEDSAVYLCASSLAGRPDEQYFGPGTRLTVT.

In nucleotides, the CDR3 is TGTGCCAGCAGAACGGGGACTGCCTACGAGCAGTACTTC. It is translated as CASRTGTAYEQYF. V gene TRBV28 combines with J gene TRBJ2-7, with D tentatively TRBD2 (6 bases). CDR3 length: 13 residues. The germline V gene encodes CDR1 MDHEN and CDR2 SYDVKM. V lost 6 bases, J lost 2 bases, and 11 bases lay in between.

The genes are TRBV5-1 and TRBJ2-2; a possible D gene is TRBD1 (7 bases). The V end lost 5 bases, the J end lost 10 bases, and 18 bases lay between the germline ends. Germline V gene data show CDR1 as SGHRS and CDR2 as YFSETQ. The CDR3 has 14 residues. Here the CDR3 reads CASRIGGGAVELFF. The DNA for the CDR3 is TGCGCCAGCAGAATCGGAGGGGGCGCAGTGGAGCTGTTTTTT.

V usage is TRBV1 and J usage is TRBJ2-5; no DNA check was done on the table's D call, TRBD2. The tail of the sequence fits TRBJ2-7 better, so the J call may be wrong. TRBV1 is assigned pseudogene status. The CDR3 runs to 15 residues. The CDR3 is CTSSPTSGSSYEQYF. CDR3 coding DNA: TGCACCAGCAGCCCAACTAGCGGGAGCTCCTACGAGCAGTACTTC.

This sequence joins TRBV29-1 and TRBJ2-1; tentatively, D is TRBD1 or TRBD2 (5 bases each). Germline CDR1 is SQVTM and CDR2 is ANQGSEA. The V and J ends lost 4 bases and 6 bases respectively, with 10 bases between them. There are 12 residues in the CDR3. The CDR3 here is CSVVVGVNEQFF. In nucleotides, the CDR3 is TGCAGCGTTGTGGTGGGGGTCAATGAGCAGTTCTTC.

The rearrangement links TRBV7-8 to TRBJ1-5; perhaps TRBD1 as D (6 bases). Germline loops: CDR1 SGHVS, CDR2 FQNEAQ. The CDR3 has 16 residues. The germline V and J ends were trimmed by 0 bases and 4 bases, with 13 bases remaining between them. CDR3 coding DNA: TGTGCCAGCAGCTTAGCGTGGGGGCCGCTGAATCAGCCCCAGCATTTT. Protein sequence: CASSLAWGPLNQPQHF.

The CDR3 spells CASSLVGGLEDSSFF. For the CDR3, the DNA is TGTGCCAGCAGCTTGGTTGGGGGGCTCGAGGACTCTTCTTTCTTT. V is TRBV5-5 and J is TRBJ1-1, with D possibly matching TRBD1 (6 bases). In germline, CDR1 is SGHKS, CDR2 YYEKEE (reference sequence). V was pared by 0 bases and J by 12 bases, with 21 bases between. This CDR3 region has 15 residues.

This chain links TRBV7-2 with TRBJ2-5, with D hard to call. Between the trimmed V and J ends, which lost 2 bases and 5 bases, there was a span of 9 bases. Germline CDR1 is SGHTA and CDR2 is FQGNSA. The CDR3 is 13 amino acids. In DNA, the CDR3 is TGTGCCAGCAGCTTACGACATGGGGAGACCCAGTACTTC. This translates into CASSLRHGETQYF.

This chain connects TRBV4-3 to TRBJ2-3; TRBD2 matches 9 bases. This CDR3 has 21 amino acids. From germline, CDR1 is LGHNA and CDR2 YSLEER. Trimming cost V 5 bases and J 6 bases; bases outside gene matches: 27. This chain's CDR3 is CASSLRGPGQTSSGVIDTQYF. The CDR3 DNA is TGCGCCAGCAGCTTAAGGGGGCCGGGACAGACGTCTAGCGGGGTGATCGATACGCAGTATTTT.

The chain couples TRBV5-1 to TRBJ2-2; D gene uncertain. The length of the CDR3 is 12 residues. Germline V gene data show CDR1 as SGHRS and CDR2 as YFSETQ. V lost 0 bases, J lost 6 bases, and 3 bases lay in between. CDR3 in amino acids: CASSLVPGELFF. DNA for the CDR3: TGCGCCAGCAGCTTGGTTCCCGGGGAGCTGTTTTTT.